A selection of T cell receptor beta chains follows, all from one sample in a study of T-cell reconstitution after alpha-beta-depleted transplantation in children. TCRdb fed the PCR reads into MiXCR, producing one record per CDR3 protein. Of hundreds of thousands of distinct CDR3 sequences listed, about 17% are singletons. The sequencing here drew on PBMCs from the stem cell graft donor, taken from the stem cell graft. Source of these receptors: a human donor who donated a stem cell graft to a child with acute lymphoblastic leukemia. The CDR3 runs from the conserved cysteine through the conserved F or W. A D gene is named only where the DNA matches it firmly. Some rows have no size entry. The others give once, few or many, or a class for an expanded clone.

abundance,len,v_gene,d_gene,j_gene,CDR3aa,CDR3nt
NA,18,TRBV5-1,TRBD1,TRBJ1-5,CASSLEGQGGGINQPQHF,TGCGCCAGCAGCTTGGAGGGACAGGGGGGTGGAATCAATCAGCCCCAGCATTTT
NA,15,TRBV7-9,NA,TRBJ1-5,CASSLQGMSNQPQHF,TGTGCCAGCAGCTTACAGGGTATGAGCAATCAGCCCCAGCATTTT
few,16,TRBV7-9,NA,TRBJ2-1,CASSTPTSSPGNEQFF,TGTGCCAGCAGCACTCCTACTAGTTCCCCGGGGAATGAGCAGTTCTTC
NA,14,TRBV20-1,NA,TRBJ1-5,CSALIKDGNQPQHF,TGCAGTGCTCTCATCAAGGACGGGAATCAGCCCCAGCATTTT
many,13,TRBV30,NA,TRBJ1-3,CAWDGTSGNTIYF,TGTGCCTGGGACGGGACATCTGGAAACACCATATATTTT
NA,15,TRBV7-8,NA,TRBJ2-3,CATLRGRDFTDTQYF,TGTGCCACCTTGAGGGGGCGGGACTTCACAGATACGCAGTATTTT
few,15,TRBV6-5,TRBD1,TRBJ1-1,CASSFPGQRNTEAFF,TGTGCCAGCAGTTTTCCGGGACAGCGGAACACTGAAGCTTTCTTT
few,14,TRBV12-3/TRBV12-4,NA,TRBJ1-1,CASSFGGQNTEAFF,TGTGCCAGCAGTTTTGGTGGACAAAACACTGAAGCTTTCTTT
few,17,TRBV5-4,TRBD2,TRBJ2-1,CASSPGVAGRSYNEQFF,TGTGCCAGCAGCCCCGGGGTAGCGGGTCGCTCCTACAATGAGCAGTTCTTC
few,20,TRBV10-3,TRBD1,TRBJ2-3,CAISAPAGTGVDRTEDTQYF,TGTGCCATCAGTGCCCCGGCCGGGACAGGGGTCGACCGAACCGAGGATACGCAGTATTTT
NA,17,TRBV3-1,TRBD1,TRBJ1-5,CASSQDRRDRENQPQHF,TGTGCCAGCAGCCAAGATAGGCGGGACAGGGAAAATCAGCCCCAGCATTTT
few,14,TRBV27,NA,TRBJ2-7,CASSLTGVRHEQYF,TGTGCCAGCAGTTTAACCGGGGTCCGCCACGAGCAGTACTTC
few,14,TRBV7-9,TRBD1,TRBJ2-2,CASDRTGWTGELFF,TGTGCCAGCGATAGGACAGGGTGGACCGGGGAGCTGTTTTTT
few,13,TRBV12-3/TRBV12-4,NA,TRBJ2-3,CASRLLDTDTQYF,TGTGCCAGCAGGCTTCTAGACACAGATACGCAGTATTTT
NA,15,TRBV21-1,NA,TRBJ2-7,CASSSPGTGETEQYF,TGTGCCAGCAGCAGTCCCGGGACAGGGGAAACCGAGCAGTACTTC
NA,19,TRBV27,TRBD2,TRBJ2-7,CASSLSMASGRRSSYEQYF,TGTGCCAGCAGTTTATCGATGGCTAGCGGGAGGCGAAGCTCCTACGAGCAGTACTTC
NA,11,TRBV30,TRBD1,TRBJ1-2,CAWIQGYGYTF,TGTGCCTGGATACAGGGGTACGGCTACACCTTC
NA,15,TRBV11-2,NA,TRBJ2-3,CASSPRQSITDTQYF,TGTGCCAGCAGCCCACGACAGTCTATCACAGATACGCAGTATTTT
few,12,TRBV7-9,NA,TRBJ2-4,CASSLSVDIQYF,TGTGCCAGCAGCTTATCGGTGGACATTCAGTACTTC
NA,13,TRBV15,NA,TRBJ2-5,CATSRDRKETQYF,TGTGCCACCAGCAGAGATAGGAAAGAGACCCAGTACTTC